Sequencing of this TCR beta chain was carried out in a study of T cells in Graves' hyperthyroidism and ophthalmopathy (dated 2019 in TCRdb). Concerning the study at large: Peripheral blood samples were taken at initial diagnosis, before any treatment was given. TCR V-J signatures able to tell the groups apart were searched for in a discovery cohort of 90 to 100 patients, of whom approximately 40 had Graves' ophthalmopathy and roughly 59 had stable Graves' hyperthyroidism. Prospective prediction of ophthalmopathy was tested in an independent validation cohort consisting of some 19 hyperthyroidism patients and 17 patients who later progressed to ophthalmopathy. The 85 to 100 discovery patients were randomly split 7:3 into training and test sets. In several Graves' hyperthyroidism patients, the study also compared T-cell repertoires from thyroid tissue with T-cell repertoires from blood. Once sampling was done, hyperthyroidism patients were given methimazole at a starting dose of 30 mg daily, whereas ophthalmopathy patients were given high-dose intravenous methylprednisolone. The paper reports TCR Vbeta CDR3 sequencing of roughly 140 peripheral blood samples: approximately 41 ophthalmopathy, fewer than 80 hyperthyroidism and about 17 progressor patients. The full study reports these points: Ophthalmopathy was separated from stable hyperthyroidism by a 13 V-J signature model, with 85% to 90% sensitivity and just over 81% specificity obtained in cross-validation and 80%/75% obtained in testing. In validation, the model predicted progression to ophthalmopathy with 65% to 71% sensitivity and about 72% specificity, a median of around 6.6 months before onset. Most expanded thyroid clonotypes (frequency above 0.001) were also detected in blood, a finding suggesting that blood repertoires may reflect thyroid immune responses. No statistical method was used to set the sample size in advance, and investigators knew the group allocation.

Notes on this clonotype: Its antigen has not been determined. Within one base of it there is no much larger clone, and no base qualities were kept.

The V end gives up 7 bases and the J end 8 bases, leaving 9 bases in the junction not matched to a gene. The CDR3 runs 13 residues from the cysteine to the phenylalanine. Just the 39-base CDR3 DNA is kept, in frame starting at base 1. The germline V gene encodes CDR1 MGHDK and CDR2 SYGVNS. The TCR beta CDR3 regions were amplified from RNA transcripts. For the first round of RT-PCR on the TCR CDR3, the HTBI primer set was used together with the Qiagen OneStep RT-PCR kit. Libraries were constructed in a second round of multiplex PCR, after which size selection and purification were performed. Paired-end sequencing of the libraries was performed with 100 bp reads on an Illumina HiSeq2000. Concerning the study's data processing: SOAPnuke was used to process the raw data, throwing out any read that contained adapters or uncalled bases, had a mean Phred below 15, or lacked an exact constant-primer or identifier match. COPE v1.2.5 was used to merge the high-quality paired reads, and each unique nucleotide sequence was defined as a clonotype. MiTCR v1.1 was used to align clonotypes to the IMGT TRBV, TRBD and TRBJ reference segments. Analysis was restricted to V-J combinations with a frequency above 0.0001, which covered approximately 99% of repertoires. The TCS score was defined as F50 (clonal expansion) divided by E x V (chaos), with BLOSUM62-based TCRdist calculated between CDR3 peptides within each V-J. Welch's t-statistics and random forest reduced around 520 V-J features to under 15, which were used in a naive Bayes classifier (R e1071). The Morisita-Horn index was used to measure how similar the thyroid and blood repertoires were. The public reads were reprocessed in TCRdb via fastp at Q25 and MiXCR, keeping in-frame beta chains. Rows matching on CDR3 protein sequence are summarized as one entry with the most common DNA and genes. These V and J calls are TCRdb output, not the study's own analysis. The sample table holds around 720,000 distinct CDR3 sequences, of which under 45% were seen once. The ten largest clones represent approximately 31% of the sample.

Stable Graves' hyperthyroidism was defined as the absence of progression to ophthalmopathy over 18 months of follow-up. Hyperthyroidism patients were newly diagnosed, with disease duration under 2 months, and aged 18 to 65 years. Exclusion was applied to patients with uncontrolled infections, other autoimmune diseases, pregnancy or lactation. Diagnoses relied on clinical symptoms, serum thyroxine and TRAb, thyroid ultrasound and orbital computed tomography. PBMCs were separated from approximately 9.9 ml of fresh peripheral blood using Ficoll-Paque density gradient centrifugation. Trizol reagent was used to extract total RNA, and RNA quality was then checked on an Agilent 2100 Bioanalyzer.

This receptor was obtained from a woman in her thirties or forties with Graves' hyperthyroidism. The chain was built from TRBV25-1 and TRBJ1-2; TRBD1 fits 8 bases in the junction. Sequenced: blood. The CDR3 corresponds to CASTLRTGNGYTF. In nucleotides, the sequence is TGTGCCAGCACCCTCAGGACAGGGAACGGCTACACCTTC.